The 14 T cell receptor beta chains in this list originate from one sample, sequenced in a study of siplizumab effects on memory and regulatory T cells. Assay: immunoSEQ multiplex PCR; the TCRdb copy retains only in-frame clones and omits some. The table shows about 70,000 clones, with 80% to 90% occurring only once. The sequencing input was Tregs sorted from blood. These receptors came from a human donor in good health.

The chain joins TRBV10-3 to TRBJ2-1; 9 positions match TRBD2. Germline CDR1 reads ENHRY; CDR2 reads SYGVKD. V dropped 6 bases and J dropped 5; count of bases not matched to a gene: 5. The CDR3 length is 14 residues. The CDR3 nucleotides read TGTGCCATCAGGGGGACTAGCTTCGACAATGAGCAGTTCTTC. Its translation is CAIRGTSFDNEQFF.

This sequence joins TRBV18 and TRBJ2-2; weak D call: TRBD1 (5 bases). CDR3 length equals 13 residues. Germline CDR1 and CDR2: KGHSH and LQKENI. V lost 3 bases to trimming and J lost 6 bases, with 8 bases between them. The CDR3 sequence: CASSPPGPGELFF. CDR3 sequence (DNA): TGTGCCAGCTCACCGCCAGGGCCCGGGGAGCTGTTTTTT. Combining the CDR3 with reference TRBV18 and TRBJ2-2 gives the whole variable domain NAGVMQNPRHLVRRRGQEARLRCSPMKGHSHVYWYRQLPEEGLKFMVYLQKENIIDESGMPKERFSAEFPKEGPSILRIQQVVRGDSAAYFCASSPPGPGELFFGEGSRLTVL.

The chain uses TRBV6-1 and TRBJ2-1; the D gene could be TRBD1 or TRBD2 (5 bases each). The CDR3 has 12 amino acids. Germline loops: CDR1 MNHNS, CDR2 SASEGT. Trimming left V 6 bases short and J 12 bases short, with 15 bases between. The DNA for the CDR3 is TGTGCCAGCAGGCCCACAGGAGGAGCGCAGTTCTTC. This encodes CASRPTGGAQFF.

The chain uses TRBV5-1 and TRBJ2-2; D is possibly TRBD1 or TRBD2 (6 bases each). The germline CDR1 and CDR2 sequences are SGHRS and YFSETQ. CDR3 length: 15 residues. V was trimmed by 4 bases and J by 6 bases, leaving 16 bases between them. The CDR3 DNA is TGCGCCAGCAGCCCAAATTCGGGGGCGGCCGGGGAGCTGTTTTTT. This gives the protein CASSPNSGAAGELFF.

The chain recombines TRBV21-1 with TRBJ2-7; the table's D call TRBD1 went unverified against the DNA. TRBV21-1 is a pseudogene segment. The CDR3 sequence is 16 residues long. Here the CDR3 DNA reads TGTGCCAGCAGCACGGGGGCAGGGACAGGGCCCTACGAGCAGTACTTC. It encodes CASSTGAGTGPYEQYF.

The rearrangement links TRBV6-4 to TRBJ1-2; 10 positions match TRBD1. V lost 6 bases, J lost 8 bases, and 12 bases stayed unmatched. Germline lookup yields CDR1 MRHNA and CDR2 SNTAGT. The CDR3 consists of 15 residues. For the CDR3, the DNA is TGTGCCAGCAGACAGACTGGAGACAGGGGGCACGGCTACACCTTC. Translating gives CASRQTGDRGHGYTF.

The V and J genes are TRBV30 and TRBJ2-3; a weak D match, TRBD2 (6 bases). V was cut by 4 bases and J by 2 bases, with 16 bases left in between. Germline assignment: CDR1 GTSNPN and CDR2 SVGIG (reference sequence). The CDR3 is 15 residues long. Here the CDR3 DNA reads TGTGCCTGGAATGGAGGGCGAGCGGTCACAGATACGCAGTATTTT. Its protein is CAWNGGRAVTDTQYF. The full variable domain, in which reference TRBV30 and TRBJ2-3 provide the parts outside the CDR3, is SQTIHQWPATLVQPVGSPLSLECTVEGTSNPNLYWYRQAAGRGLQLLFYSVGIGQISSEVPQNLSASRPQDRQFILSSKKLLLSDSGFYLCAWNGGRAVTDTQYFGPGTRLTVL.

The V and J genes are TRBV7-2 and TRBJ1-6, with 10 bases aligning to TRBD1. CDR1 is SGHTA, CDR2 FQGNSA, per germline. V was pared by 1 base and J by 10 bases, with 7 bases of the junction left unmatched. CDR3 length: 16 amino acids. CDR3: CASSLVGTGAGSPLHF. CDR3 in DNA: TGTGCCAGCAGCTTAGTGGGGACAGGGGCGGGATCACCCCTCCACTTT.

The chain has TRBV6-1 and TRBJ2-5; TRBD2 aligns across 9 bases. The CDR3 contains 20 residues. Unmatched junction bases numbered 21, after V lost 2 bases and J lost 5 bases. Germline-derived CDR1 and CDR2 are MNHNS and SASEGT. The CDR3 nucleotides read TGTGCCAGCAGTGAACCATACCCCATCCCGCGGGAGGGCCTGTCCGAGACCCAGTACTTC. It codes for CASSEPYPIPREGLSETQYF.

This clone was observed a handful of times. The chain has TRBV6-4 and TRBJ1-1; D is uncertain. Germline V gene sequence: CDR1 MRHNA, CDR2 SNTAGT. The V end lost 0 bases, the J end lost 6 bases, and 8 bases lay between the germline ends. CDR3 length equals 13 residues. CDR3 amino acids: CASSDSGRAEAFF. The CDR3 DNA reads TGTGCCAGCAGTGACTCTGGCCGCGCTGAAGCTTTCTTT.

This clone has just a few counts. Other DNA sequences within the sample encode an identical CDR3. The V call is TRBV20-1, the J call TRBJ2-5; D is unresolved. V was clipped by 2 bases and J by 2 bases, with 0 bases between them. Looked up from germline, CDR1 is DFQATT and CDR2 is SNEGSKA (reference sequence). The CDR3 extends over 10 amino acids. The CDR3 reads CSARQETQYF. DNA for the CDR3: TGCAGTGCTAGACAAGAGACCCAGTACTTC.

V is TRBV19 and J is TRBJ1-1; 12 bases fit TRBD1. After removal of 10 bases from V and 11 bases from J, the junction contained 11 bases not matched to a gene. Germline V gene data show CDR1 as LNHDA and CDR2 as SQIVND (reference sequence). The CDR3 consists of 13 residues. CDR3 sequence (DNA): TGTGCCACGTCGTGGGGACAGGGGGCAAGGGCTTTCTTT. Translated, it gives CATSWGQGARAFF.

This clone was seen a single time. The chain employs TRBV7-3 and TRBJ2-1; D is perhaps TRBD1 (5 bases). Per germline, CDR1 SGHTA and CDR2 FQGTGA. The CDR3 totals 15 residues. V lost 1 base, J lost 9 bases, and 16 bases lay in between. In DNA, the CDR3 is TGTGCCAGCAGCTTAAGTCAGGGTCCCCTGGTTGAGCAGTTCTTC. Its translation is CASSLSQGPLVEQFF.

The chain has TRBV7-3 and TRBJ2-2; no definite D call. Germline V lookup: CDR1 SGHTA, CDR2 FQGTGA. The ends were cut back, 4 bases at V and 6 bases at J, with 6 bases in the middle. This CDR3 spans 12 amino acids. In DNA form, the CDR3 reads TGTGCCAGCAGCTCCTTCGCCGGGGAGCTGTTTTTT. Protein sequence: CASSSFAGELFF. Full variable domain (missing parts from reference TRBV7-3 and TRBJ2-2): GAGVSQTPSNKVTEKGKYVELRCDPISGHTALYWYRQSLGQGPEFLIYFQGTGAADDSGLPNDRFFAVRPEGSVSTLKIQRTERGDSAVYLCASSSFAGELFFGEGSRLTVL.